The 17 T cell receptor beta chains reported below all come from one sample, sequenced in a study of STAT5B mutations in CD4+ large granular lymphocyte leukemia. Measured with immunoSEQ multiplex PCR; TCRdb has only the in-frame clones, and not every one. The sample carries tens of thousands of clones, roughly 70% recorded once. The sequencing input was CD4+ T cells from blood buffy coats. These TCRs come from a human donor in good health.

This clone appeared once. The genes are TRBV18 and TRBJ2-3, with 7 bases fitting TRBD1. V gave up 6 bases and J gave up 2 bases; unmatched junction bases: 11. The CDR3 contains 16 residues. CDR1 and CDR2 (germline): KGHSH, LQKENI. CDR3: CASSHNPTGYTDTQYF. CDR3 in DNA: TGTGCCAGCTCCCATAACCCGACAGGGTACACAGATACGCAGTATTTT.

This clone was detected once. The V call is TRBV11-1, the J call TRBJ1-1; D is unresolved. CDR3 length equals 12 residues. V was shortened by 5 bases and J by 7 bases, with 11 bases between the two germline ends. Per germline, CDR1 SGHAT and CDR2 FQDESV (reference sequence). CDR3 in amino acids: CASSRRAGEAFF. The CDR3 bases are TGTGCCAGCAGCCGGAGGGCAGGTGAAGCTTTCTTT.

This sequence joins TRBV30 and TRBJ1-5, with D possibly matching TRBD1 (5 bases). Deletions cut 0 bases from V and 8 bases from J, with 11 bases between. The CDR3 extends over 13 amino acids. CDR1 and CDR2 (germline): GTSNPN, SVGIG (reference sequence). The CDR3 sequence is CAWSVRGLEPQHF. The CDR3 DNA follows: TGTGCCTGGAGTGTACGGGGGTTGGAGCCCCAGCATTTT.

This clone has just a few counts. The genes are TRBV6-1 and TRBJ2-6; D uncertain. The germline gives CDR1 MNHNS, CDR2 SASEGT. The CDR3 loop spans 15 amino acids. Trimming stripped 3 bases from V and 2 bases from J, with 8 bases between. The CDR3 here is CASSEWSAGANVLTF. Written as DNA, the CDR3 is TGTGCCAGCAGTGAGTGGAGCGCTGGGGCCAACGTCCTGACTTTC.

V is TRBV11-1 and J is TRBJ2-7, with a possible D match to TRBD1 (6 bases). V was shortened by 5 bases and J by 3 bases, with 14 bases between the two germline ends. Germline V gives CDR1 SGHAT, CDR2 FQDESV (reference sequence). The CDR3 length is 14 residues. The CDR3: CASSHRDRVYEQYF. The DNA of the CDR3 is TGTGCCAGCAGCCACAGGGACCGGGTCTACGAGCAGTACTTC.

The chain joins TRBV7-2 to TRBJ2-5, with D perhaps TRBD1 or TRBD2 (5 bases each). This CDR3 has 15 residues. Germline CDR1 and CDR2: SGHTA and FQGNSA. Trimming shortened V by 0 bases and J by 5 bases, and 13 bases separated the two germline ends. The CDR3 region is CASSLARATEETQYF. The CDR3 coding sequence is TGTGCCAGCAGCTTAGCGCGGGCGACAGAGGAGACCCAGTACTTC.

The chain recombines TRBV9 with TRBJ1-6; D is unclear. The V and J ends lost 0 bases and 14 bases respectively, with 15 bases between them. The CDR3 totals 14 residues. Germline values: CDR1 SGDLS, CDR2 YYNGEE. CDR3 sequence (DNA): TGTGCCAGCAGCGTAGGGTCTGGGGTTGGGGCCCTCCACTTT. This sequence encodes CASSVGSGVGALHF.

The chain is built from TRBV28 and TRBJ1-2, with 11 bases aligning to TRBD1. J lost 8 bases, V lost 0 bases, and 14 bases had no gene match. CDR1 and CDR2 (germline): MDHEN, SYDVKM. The CDR3 contains 18 residues. The CDR3 coding sequence is TGTGCCAGCAGTTTATGGCGGGTCGGGACAGGGGGGCGAGGAGGCTACACCTTC. It codes for CASSLWRVGTGGRGGYTF.

This sequence joins TRBV14 and TRBJ1-2; D is unclear. Trimming removed 2 bases at V and 2 bases at J, with 9 bases between. The length of the CDR3 is 14 residues. Looked up from germline, CDR1 is SGHDN and CDR2 is FVKESK. CDR3 region: CASSQLGSNYGYTF. The DNA of the CDR3 is TGTGCCAGCAGCCAATTGGGATCCAACTATGGCTACACCTTC.

The rearrangement links TRBV6-4 to TRBJ2-3; D call uncertain. CDR3 length equals 16 residues. Deletions cut 0 bases from V and 4 bases from J, with 14 bases between. Germline V CDR1 and CDR2: MRHNA, SNTAGT. Written as DNA, the CDR3 is TGTGCCAGCAGTGACTCGGCAGGCTCGGGTGCAGATACGCAGTATTTT. It is translated as CASSDSAGSGADTQYF.

The rearrangement links TRBV6-1 to TRBJ2-7, with TRBD1 matching 9 bases. J gave up 5 bases and V 7 bases, and 12 bases lay outside the gene matches. The CDR3 is 15 residues long. Germline V CDR1 and CDR2: MNHNS, SASEGT. The CDR3 DNA reads as TGTGCCAGCACACGGACAGGGGAACGGTACAACGAGCAGTACTTC. This sequence encodes CASTRTGERYNEQYF.

The CDR3 spells CASSIGTEAFF. CDR3 in DNA: TGTGCCAGTAGTATAGGGACTGAAGCTTTCTTT. The rearrangement joins TRBV19 to TRBJ1-1; D not certain. The length of the CDR3 is 11 residues. Trimming removed 1 base from V and 5 bases from J, with 2 bases in between. Germline V CDR1 and CDR2: LNHDA, SQIVND (reference sequence).

The V gene is TRBV15, the J gene TRBJ1-1, with D unclear. The germline CDR1 and CDR2 sequences are LNHNV and YYDKDF (reference sequence). The CDR3 runs 12 residues. Trimming took 7 bases from V and 3 from J, leaving 9 bases between them. Here the CDR3 DNA reads TGTGCCACCAAGGACCGGTACACTGAAGCTTTCTTT. Its translation: CATKDRYTEAFF.

This chain uses TRBV2 with TRBJ2-5; D perhaps matches TRBD1 (6 bases). Germline loops: CDR1 SNHLY, CDR2 FYNNEI. The CDR3 is 14 residues long. The V end was cut by 5 bases, the J end by 2 bases, with 12 bases between. DNA for the CDR3: TGTGCCAGCAGTATGGGGACAATTCAAGAGACCCAGTACTTC. This gives the protein CASSMGTIQETQYF.

The chain joins TRBV5-1 to TRBJ2-3; 14 nucleotides match TRBD2. The CDR3 loop spans 20 amino acids. CDR1 and CDR2 (germline): SGHRS, YFSETQ. V shed 4 bases, J shed 1 base, and the junction held 14 bases outside the gene matches. CDR3: CASSPRLAGGSFTGTDTQYF. As DNA, the CDR3 is TGCGCCAGCAGCCCGAGACTAGCGGGGGGGTCATTCACCGGCACAGATACGCAGTATTTT.

This clone was observed a few times. The chain employs TRBV7-2 and TRBJ2-2, with a tentative D call TRBD1 (6 bases). V lost 5 bases, J lost 9 bases, and 16 bases lay in between. CDR3 length equals 14 residues. Germline V gene sequence: CDR1 SGHTA, CDR2 FQGNSA. The CDR3, as DNA: TGTGCCAGCAGCAGAGGGGGTGCGAGTAGGGAGCTGTTTTTT. As protein: CASSRGGASRELFF.

The chain couples TRBV10-2 to TRBJ2-5, with D tentatively TRBD1 (5 bases). CDR3 length: 12 amino acids. Germline-derived CDR1 and CDR2 are WSHSY and SAAADI. Trimming took off 7 bases at V and 4 bases at J, with 10 bases between the two ends. The CDR3 sequence is CASTPQGETQYF. CDR3 sequence (DNA): TGCGCCAGCACCCCGCAGGGAGAGACCCAGTACTTC.